The text below deals with one T cell receptor (beta chain). The data were produced by immunoSEQ multiplex PCR, yet TCRdb's version contains in-frame clones alone and is incomplete. The repertoire holds some 79,000 clones, with 80% to 95% as singletons. In germline, CDR1 is MNHEY, CDR2 SMNVEV (reference sequence). The CDR3 sequence is 16 residues long. V dropped 6 bases and J dropped 0 bases, with 17 bases sitting between them. This record belongs to a study of OX40 agonist ivuxolimab in advanced cancers. The clonotype was recovered from an adult with an advanced solid tumor such as melanoma, head and neck, liver or kidney cancer. Source: CD4+ or CD8+ T cells sorted from blood, taken in a trial of the OX40 agonist ivuxolimab. The rearrangement links TRBV27 to TRBJ1-1; D uncertain. CDR3 bases: TGTGCCAGCAGACGTTCCGGGATCCTCATGAACACTGAAGCTTTCTTT. It specifies CASRRSGILMNTEAFF.